This T cell receptor beta chain was sequenced for a study of blood T cells in healthy people across ages. This CDR3 is 15 amino acids long. The V segment lost 5 bases and the J segment 11 bases; nucleotides outside the gene matches: 13. Germline V gene data show CDR1 as LGHDT and CDR2 as YNNKEL (reference sequence). Samples each had at least 5.5 micrograms of total RNA extracted. Sample-barcoded 5' priming and a J-beta primer mix drove a second PCR of 7 to 11 cycles. Each cDNA molecule received a tag from a template-switch adaptor that had 12 random nucleotides. TCRdb reanalysed the 5' RACE reads using MiXCR and keeps one entry per CDR3 protein. The repertoire holds hundreds of thousands of distinct CDR3 sequences, 49% seen once, with around a third in the top ten.

Sequenced material: blood. The sequence was obtained from a woman in her sixties in good health. The chain uses TRBV3-1 and TRBJ2-5; 11 positions match TRBD1. CDR3 sequence: CASSLHGQGAGEQYF. In DNA form, the CDR3 reads TGTGCCAGCAGCTTGCACGGACAGGGGGCTGGAGAGCAGTACTTC.